Listed below are T cell receptor beta chains from one sample, sequenced in a study of blood T cell repertoires in COVID-19. Sequencing used immunoSEQ multiplex PCR; TCRdb keeps in-frame clones, though not all of them. The repertoire holds over 150,000 clones, 86% seen once, with 7% in the top ten. The sample comprised peripheral blood. These receptor sequences come from a middle-aged man with active or convalescent COVID-19. Each CDR3 is given with its conserved first and last residue. The order of the fields is CDR3 length, J gene, V gene, clone size, D gene, CDR3 protein, CDR3 DNA. A D gene is named only where the DNA matches it firmly. Not every row has a clone size; where given, it reads once, few, many or a size class.

CDR3 length: 15
J gene: TRBJ1-5
V gene: TRBV5-8
clone size: few
D gene: .
CDR3 protein: CASSLEGRGWEPQHF
CDR3 DNA: TGTGCCAGCAGCTTGGAGGGCAGGGGATGGGAGCCCCAGCATTTT

CDR3 length: 14
J gene: TRBJ2-5
V gene: TRBV4-2
clone size: once
D gene: .
CDR3 protein: CASSPREGGETQYF
CDR3 DNA: TGTGCCAGCAGCCCCCGCGAGGGTGGAGAGACCCAGTACTTC

CDR3 length: 11
J gene: TRBJ2-7
V gene: TRBV28
clone size: .
D gene: .
CDR3 protein: CASTNKYEQYF
CDR3 DNA: TGTGCCAGCACCAACAAATACGAGCAGTACTTC

CDR3 length: 15
J gene: TRBJ1-1
V gene: TRBV6-5
clone size: .
D gene: TRBD1
CDR3 protein: CASSSGQATNTEAFF
CDR3 DNA: TGTGCCAGCAGTTCCGGACAGGCTACGAACACTGAAGCTTTCTTT

CDR3 length: 16
J gene: TRBJ2-2
V gene: TRBV5-4
clone size: .
D gene: TRBD2
CDR3 protein: CASSPRSSGHTGELFF
CDR3 DNA: TGTGCCAGCAGCCCCCGGTCTAGCGGCCACACCGGGGAGCTGTTTTTT

CDR3 length: 17
J gene: TRBJ1-5
V gene: TRBV12-5
clone size: .
D gene: TRBD1
CDR3 protein: CASGLGQGAYSNQPQHF
CDR3 DNA: TGTGCTAGTGGTTTGGGACAGGGGGCGTATAGCAATCAGCCCCAGCATTTT

CDR3 length: 14
J gene: TRBJ1-1
V gene: TRBV28
clone size: few
D gene: TRBD1
CDR3 protein: CASASGGGYTEAFF
CDR3 DNA: TGTGCCAGCGCTTCAGGGGGCGGGTACACTGAAGCTTTCTTT

CDR3 length: 13
J gene: TRBJ2-5
V gene: TRBV7-9
clone size: .
D gene: .
CDR3 protein: CASSLGRGETQYF
CDR3 DNA: TGTGCCAGCAGCTTAGGACGAGGGGAGACCCAGTACTTC

CDR3 length: 16
J gene: TRBJ1-2
V gene: TRBV3-1/TRBV3-2
clone size: .
D gene: TRBD1
CDR3 protein: CASSHPRTGRSYGYTF
CDR3 DNA: TGTGCCAGCAGCCACCCCCGGACAGGGAGGAGCTATGGCTACACCTTC

CDR3 length: 15
J gene: TRBJ1-2
V gene: TRBV18
clone size: once
D gene: .
CDR3 protein: CASSPGGGRNYGYTF
CDR3 DNA: TGTGCCAGCTCACCAGGGGGAGGCCGCAACTATGGCTACACCTTC

CDR3 length: 14
J gene: TRBJ2-3
V gene: TRBV21-1
clone size: .
D gene: .
CDR3 protein: CASSKGRAGRTQYF
CDR3 DNA: TGTGCCAGCAGCAAAGGGAGGGCGGGGAGGACGCAGTATTTT

CDR3 length: 12
J gene: TRBJ2-7
V gene: TRBV7-2
clone size: .
D gene: .
CDR3 protein: CASSLARDEQYF
CDR3 DNA: TGTGCCAGCAGCTTAGCGCGGGACGAGCAGTACTTC

CDR3 length: 13
J gene: TRBJ1-6
V gene: TRBV11-2
clone size: .
D gene: .
CDR3 protein: CASSVGGGTPLHF
CDR3 DNA: TGTGCCAGCAGCGTCGGTGGAGGGACACCCCTCCACTTT

CDR3 length: 13
J gene: TRBJ1-1
V gene: TRBV27
clone size: .
D gene: .
CDR3 protein: CASRTSTNTEAFF
CDR3 DNA: TGTGCCAGCCGGACTTCCACGAACACTGAAGCTTTCTTT

CDR3 length: 15
J gene: TRBJ2-1
V gene: TRBV14
clone size: .
D gene: .
CDR3 protein: CASSRGRPPLNEQFF
CDR3 DNA: TGTGCCAGCAGCCGGGGGAGGCCCCCTTTGAATGAGCAGTTCTTC

CDR3 length: 17
J gene: TRBJ1-4
V gene: TRBV18
clone size: .
D gene: TRBD1
CDR3 protein: CASSIPGQGPTNEKLFF
CDR3 DNA: TGTGCCAGCTCAATACCGGGACAGGGCCCAACTAATGAAAAACTGTTTTTT

CDR3 length: 15
J gene: TRBJ2-3
V gene: TRBV6-5
clone size: .
D gene: .
CDR3 protein: CASSRTYGRADTQYF
CDR3 DNA: TGTGCCAGCAGTAGGACATACGGTAGGGCAGATACGCAGTATTTT

CDR3 length: 15
J gene: TRBJ1-5
V gene: TRBV9
clone size: .
D gene: .
CDR3 protein: CASSATTGLNQPQHF
CDR3 DNA: TGTGCCAGCAGCGCCACAACAGGGTTGAATCAGCCCCAGCATTTT

CDR3 length: 15
J gene: TRBJ2-1
V gene: TRBV29-1
clone size: .
D gene: TRBD2
CDR3 protein: CSVPISSGVSNEQFF
CDR3 DNA: TGCAGCGTTCCTATCTCGAGCGGGGTTAGCAATGAGCAGTTCTTC

CDR3 length: 15
J gene: TRBJ2-1
V gene: TRBV18
clone size: .
D gene: TRBD2
CDR3 protein: CASSPGAGGYNEQFF
CDR3 DNA: TGTGCCAGCTCACCGGGAGCGGGGGGTTACAATGAGCAGTTCTTC

CDR3 length: 13
J gene: TRBJ2-7
V gene: TRBV7-3
clone size: .
D gene: .
CDR3 protein: CASSSVPSGEQYF
CDR3 DNA: TGTGCCAGCAGCTCCGTCCCCTCGGGCGAGCAGTACTTC

CDR3 length: 13
J gene: TRBJ2-5
V gene: TRBV7-2
clone size: .
D gene: TRBD2
CDR3 protein: CASSSLAGGLGYF
CDR3 DNA: TGTGCCAGCAGCTCTCTAGCGGGCGGCTTAGGGTACTTC

CDR3 length: 15
J gene: TRBJ1-1
V gene: TRBV23-1
clone size: .
D gene: .
CDR3 protein: CASSRTSPTNTEAFF
CDR3 DNA: TGCGCCAGCAGTCGTACTAGTCCGACGAACACTGAAGCTTTCTTT

CDR3 length: 15
J gene: TRBJ1-5
V gene: TRBV28
clone size: .
D gene: .
CDR3 protein: CASSLSNIHQRPQHF
CDR3 DNA: TGTGCCAGCAGTTTGTCCAACATACATCAGCGACCCCAGCATTTT

CDR3 length: 19
J gene: TRBJ2-2
V gene: TRBV19
clone size: once
D gene: .
CDR3 protein: CASSIDWRAGGRYTGELFF
CDR3 DNA: TGTGCCAGTAGTATAGATTGGAGAGCCGGTGGGAGATACACCGGGGAGCTGTTTTTT

CDR3 length: 13
J gene: TRBJ1-2
V gene: TRBV3-1/TRBV3-2
clone size: .
D gene: .
CDR3 protein: CASSQEETYGYTF
CDR3 DNA: TGTGCCAGCAGCCAAGAGGAGACCTATGGCTACACCTTC

CDR3 length: 10
J gene: TRBJ2-5
V gene: TRBV20-1
clone size: .
D gene: .
CDR3 protein: CSARRETQYF
CDR3 DNA: TGCAGTGCTAGACGAGAGACCCAGTACTTC

CDR3 length: 14
J gene: TRBJ2-7
V gene: TRBV2
clone size: .
D gene: .
CDR3 protein: CASSELTLIYEQYF
CDR3 DNA: TGTGCCAGCAGTGAACTCACCCTAATTTACGAGCAGTACTTC

CDR3 length: 12
J gene: TRBJ1-1
V gene: TRBV6-2/TRBV6-3
clone size: .
D gene: .
CDR3 protein: CASSYINTEAFF
CDR3 DNA: TGTGCCAGCAGTTATATAAACACTGAAGCTTTCTTT

CDR3 length: 12
J gene: TRBJ2-5
V gene: TRBV2
clone size: .
D gene: .
CDR3 protein: CAGKGVGETQYF
CDR3 DNA: TGTGCCGGAAAAGGGGTGGGCGAGACCCAGTACTTC

CDR3 length: 14
J gene: TRBJ2-7
V gene: TRBV7-2
clone size: .
D gene: .
CDR3 protein: CASCLGLVPYEQYF
CDR3 DNA: TGTGCCAGCTGCTTGGGACTGGTCCCCTACGAGCAGTACTTC

CDR3 length: 14
J gene: TRBJ2-2
V gene: TRBV24-1
clone size: .
D gene: .
CDR3 protein: CATTARTNTGELFF
CDR3 DNA: TGTGCCACCACTGCCAGGACGAACACCGGGGAGCTGTTTTTT

CDR3 length: 11
J gene: TRBJ2-1
V gene: TRBV29-1
clone size: .
D gene: TRBD2
CDR3 protein: CSGGLVDGQFF
CDR3 DNA: TGCAGCGGTGGACTAGTGGATGGGCAGTTCTTC

CDR3 length: 20
J gene: TRBJ2-3
V gene: TRBV6-2/TRBV6-3
clone size: .
D gene: .
CDR3 protein: CASSLRDSKDLWPITDTQYF
CDR3 DNA: TGTGCCAGCAGTCTCCGGGACTCCAAGGACCTGTGGCCGATCACAGATACGCAGTATTTT

CDR3 length: 13
J gene: TRBJ1-2
V gene: TRBV5-4
clone size: .
D gene: TRBD1
CDR3 protein: CASSMTGSYGYTF
CDR3 DNA: TGTGCCAGCAGCATGACAGGGTCCTATGGCTACACCTTC

CDR3 length: 16
J gene: TRBJ2-3
V gene: TRBV24-1
clone size: .
D gene: TRBD2
CDR3 protein: CATSVTGLASTDTQYF
CDR3 DNA: TGTGCCACCAGTGTTACGGGACTAGCGAGTACAGATACGCAGTATTTT

CDR3 length: 15
J gene: TRBJ1-2
V gene: TRBV6-1
clone size: .
D gene: .
CDR3 protein: CASSEVETANYGYTF
CDR3 DNA: TGTGCCAGCAGTGAAGTGGAGACCGCTAACTATGGCTACACCTTC

CDR3 length: 15
J gene: TRBJ2-3
V gene: TRBV7-9
clone size: .
D gene: TRBD1
CDR3 protein: CASSQIRGRLDTQYF
CDR3 DNA: TGTGCCAGCAGCCAGATCAGGGGGCGCCTAGATACGCAGTATTTT

CDR3 length: 15
J gene: TRBJ1-1
V gene: TRBV24-1
clone size: once
D gene: .
CDR3 protein: CATSDNLGGRTEAFF
CDR3 DNA: TGTGCCACCAGTGATAACCTGGGGGGTCGCACTGAAGCTTTCTTT

CDR3 length: 12
J gene: TRBJ1-4
V gene: TRBV30
clone size: .
D gene: .
CDR3 protein: CAWSGSSEKLFF
CDR3 DNA: TGTGCCTGGAGTGGGAGCTCTGAAAAACTGTTTTTT

CDR3 length: 16
J gene: TRBJ1-3
V gene: TRBV5-1
clone size: few
D gene: .
CDR3 protein: CASSSAGLAPEYTIYF
CDR3 DNA: TGCGCCAGCAGCTCCGCCGGGTTGGCCCCGGAGTACACCATATATTTT

CDR3 length: 16
J gene: TRBJ2-2
V gene: TRBV2
clone size: few
D gene: TRBD2
CDR3 protein: CASSPTGLAGPGELFF
CDR3 DNA: TGTGCCAGCAGCCCTACGGGACTAGCGGGCCCCGGGGAGCTGTTTTTT

CDR3 length: 15
J gene: TRBJ2-1
V gene: TRBV29-1
clone size: .
D gene: .
CDR3 protein: CSVEPLGGPYNEQFF
CDR3 DNA: TGCAGCGTTGAACCCCTGGGGGGGCCATACAATGAGCAGTTCTTC